These 2 T cell receptor beta chains came from one sample sequenced in a study of T cell responses to AZD1222 COVID-19 vaccine. Assay used: immunoSEQ multiplex PCR; TCRdb lists only in-frame clones, some missing. This table has about 150,000 clones, approximately 92% appearing once. Sample: peripheral blood, taken 28 days after the second AZD1222 dose. The receptors originated from an adult who received the AZD1222 COVID-19 vaccine.

The chain links TRBV6-6 to TRBJ1-5; 7 bases align to TRBD1. CDR1 and CDR2 from the germline V gene are MNHNY and SVGAGI (reference sequence). The CDR3 spans 13 residues. V shed 2 bases and J 5 bases; nucleotides not matched to a gene: 0. The CDR3 nucleotides read TGTGCCAGCAGTTACAGGGGGCATCAGCCCCAGCATTTT. It yields the protein CASSYRGHQPQHF.

This clone appeared once. The chain has TRBV6-1 and TRBJ2-5; D might be TRBD1 or TRBD2, each matching 5 bases. This CDR3 comprises 14 residues. The germline gives CDR1 MNHNS, CDR2 SASEGT. The germline V and J ends were trimmed by 2 bases and 4 bases, with 11 bases remaining between them. The CDR3 spells CASSEMMGVETQYF. CDR3 in DNA: TGTGCCAGCAGTGAAATGATGGGGGTAGAGACCCAGTACTTC.